The 21 T cell receptor beta chains in this list originate from one sample, sequenced in a study of blood T cell repertoires in COVID-19. Profiled with immunoSEQ multiplex PCR; TCRdb holds only in-frame clones, not every one. The sample shows about 110,000 clones, about 80% of them seen only once. Sequencing used peripheral blood. These receptors were taken from an elderly woman with active or convalescent COVID-19.

The chain carries TRBV7-9 and TRBJ2-3, with 9 nucleotides matching TRBD2. Germline CDR1 reads SEHNR; CDR2 reads FQNEAQ (reference sequence). Trimming removed 2 bases from V and 0 bases from J; junction bases left unmatched: 3. The length of the CDR3 is 16 residues. CDR3 amino acids: CASSLLAGGSTDTQYF. The CDR3 coding sequence is TGTGCCAGCAGCTTATTGGCGGGAGGGAGCACAGATACGCAGTATTTT.

This clone was counted only a few times. The rearrangement links TRBV5-1 to TRBJ2-5; 9 bases map to TRBD1. V lost 4 bases and J lost 3; bases outside the gene matches: 7. There are 15 residues in the CDR3. Per germline, CDR1 SGHRS and CDR2 YFSETQ. The CDR3 loop reads CASSPQGALEETQYF. In DNA, the CDR3 is TGCGCCAGCAGCCCACAGGGGGCGTTGGAAGAGACCCAGTACTTC.

The chain combines TRBV30 with TRBJ2-7; 7 nucleotides line up with TRBD1. With 1 base clipped from V and 12 bases from J, the junction kept 12 bases outside the gene matches. CDR3 length equals 13 residues. The germline V gene has CDR1 GTSNPN and CDR2 SVGIG (reference sequence). The CDR3 coding sequence is TGTGCCTGGAGTGCACTTCACAGGGGCCCAGGGTACTTC. It is translated as CAWSALHRGPGYF.

The V and J genes are TRBV10-3 and TRBJ2-7; 7 bases are shared with TRBD2. The CDR3 length is 15 residues. CDR1 and CDR2 (germline): ENHRY, SYGVKD. The V segment lost 8 bases and the J segment 2 bases; nucleotides outside the gene matches: 12. CDR3 protein: CAIPKGGSTAYEQYF. The DNA of the CDR3 is TGTGCCATCCCTAAGGGAGGGTCTACCGCCTACGAGCAGTACTTC.

The chain has TRBV29-1 and TRBJ2-1; D unresolved. V was pared by 2 bases and J by 4 bases, with 6 bases between. This CDR3 spans 12 amino acids. Germline V gene lookup returns CDR1 SQVTM and CDR2 ANQGSEA. This CDR3 is CSVEPTYNEQFF. CDR3 sequence (DNA): TGCAGCGTTGAACCCACTTACAATGAGCAGTTCTTC.

The chain uses TRBV21-1 and TRBJ2-5; the table assigns TRBD1, which was not confirmed against the DNA. TRBV21-1 is annotated as a pseudogene. The CDR3 runs 14 residues. The CDR3 DNA sequence: TGTGCCAGCGCCCTCCGGCAGGGGGAAGAGACCCAGTACTTC. Amino acids: CASALRQGEETQYF.

This chain joins TRBV20-1 and TRBJ1-2; no firm D call. Trimming removed 7 bases from V and 2 bases from J, with 5 bases in between. This CDR3 is 10 amino acids long. The germline V gene encodes CDR1 DFQATT and CDR2 SNEGSKA (reference sequence). The CDR3 nucleotides read TGCAGTGTCTCCAACTATGGCTACACCTTC. The encoded protein is CSVSNYGYTF.

The chain uses TRBV5-6 and TRBJ2-7; D call uncertain. CDR3 length equals 12 residues. The germline V and J ends were trimmed by 3 bases and 5 bases, with 9 bases remaining between them. Germline CDR1 is SGHDT and CDR2 is YYEEEE. The CDR3 DNA reads as TGTGCCAGCAGCTCCCTCGCAGACGAGCAGTACTTC. This translates into CASSSLADEQYF.

J is TRBJ2-2 and V is TRBV23-1, with no clear D. TRBV23-1 is noted as an ORF with a role that remains uncertain. CDR3 length equals 13 residues. V lost 0 bases, J lost 5 bases, and 4 bases lay in between. The CDR3 loop reads CASSQSSTGELFF. CDR3 nucleotide sequence: TGCGCCAGCAGTCAATCTTCAACCGGGGAGCTGTTTTTT.

In its sample, this clone was seen a few times. V and J are TRBV12-3 or TRBV12-4 and TRBJ1-2, with 11 bases matching TRBD1. The junction had 5 bases not matched to a gene; V was cut back by 5 bases and J by 12 bases. This CDR3 comprises 12 residues. The CDR3 DNA is TGTGCCAGCAGTCGACGGACAGGGGGCAACACCTTC. It yields the protein CASSRRTGGNTF.

The CDR3 bases are TGCAGCGTTGAAGGGGGAGCGTCCTCCTACAATGAGCAGTTCTTC. Its protein product is CSVEGGASSYNEQFF. The chain couples TRBV29-1 to TRBJ2-1, with TRBD2 as a possible D gene (5 bases). The CDR3 runs to 15 residues. Germline CDR1 and CDR2: SQVTM and ANQGSEA. Trimming stripped 1 base from V and 0 bases from J, with 10 bases between.

The chain couples TRBV11-2 to TRBJ1-5; maybe TRBD1 (6 bases). CDR1 and CDR2 (germline): SGHAT, FQNNGV. Trimming took 1 base from V and 4 from J, leaving 8 bases between them. The CDR3 spans 14 residues. CDR3 sequence: CASSLGTANQPQHF. CDR3 nucleotides: TGTGCCAGCAGCTTAGGGACAGCTAATCAGCCCCAGCATTTT.

The chain joins TRBV7-3 to TRBJ1-3, with TRBD1 matching 10 bases. Germline CDR1 and CDR2: SGHTA and FQGTGA. The CDR3 length is 13 residues. J lost 9 bases, V lost 5 bases, and 4 bases had no gene match. CDR3 loop: CASSQDRGGTIYF. In DNA form, the CDR3 reads TGTGCCAGCAGCCAGGACAGGGGGGGCACCATATATTTT.

This clone was seen only a few times. This chain links TRBV12-3 or TRBV12-4 with TRBJ1-1; no definite D call. The CDR3 has 12 amino acids. V was shortened by 3 bases and J by 3 bases, with 5 bases between the two germline ends. CDR3 in amino acids: CASSFPDTEAFF. For the CDR3, the DNA is TGTGCCAGCAGTTTTCCGGACACTGAAGCTTTCTTT.

The V gene is TRBV15, the J gene TRBJ2-1; a weak D match, TRBD2 (5 bases). Germline V gene lookup returns CDR1 LNHNV and CDR2 YYDKDF (reference sequence). The CDR3 length is 16 residues. Trimming removed 4 bases at V and 0 bases at J, with 13 bases between. The CDR3 region is CATSTIDYFSYNEQFF. The CDR3 DNA is TGTGCCACCAGCACTATAGACTATTTCTCCTACAATGAGCAGTTCTTC.

The J gene is TRBJ1-1, the V gene TRBV18; 7 positions agree with TRBD1. Germline V gene lookup returns CDR1 KGHSH and CDR2 LQKENI. The CDR3 has 12 residues. V lost 4 bases to trimming and J lost 7 bases; unmatched junction nucleotides: 3. CDR3 coding DNA: TGTGCCAGCTCACAAAGACAGGGTGAAGCTTTCTTT. This encodes CASSQRQGEAFF.

This chain uses TRBV6-2 or TRBV6-3 with TRBJ1-1, with D perhaps matching TRBD1 (5 bases). The germline V gene encodes CDR1 MNHEY and CDR2 SVGEGT. V shed 6 bases and J shed 5 bases, with 16 bases lying between them. The CDR3 is 14 amino acids. The DNA for the CDR3 is TGTGCCAGCAGCCTCGACAGCCTGGCGACTGAAGCTTTCTTT. Translating it yields CASSLDSLATEAFF.

V and J are TRBV5-1 and TRBJ1-2, with D perhaps matching TRBD1 (5 bases). Germline loops: CDR1 SGHRS, CDR2 YFSETQ. The ends were cut back, 3 bases at V and 12 bases at J, with 21 bases in the middle. The CDR3 has 14 residues. The CDR3 nucleotides are TGCGCCAGCAGCTCGCCCGGAGGGGAAGGAGCCCACACCTTC. It yields the protein CASSSPGGEGAHTF. Full variable domain (rest looked up from reference TRBV5-1 and TRBJ1-2): KAGVTQTPRYLIKTRGQQVTLSCSPISGHRSVSWYQQTPGQGLQFLFEYFSETQRNKGNFPGRFSGRQFSNSRSEMNVSTLELGDSALYLCASSSPGGEGAHTFGSGTRLTVV.

The chain has TRBV3-1 (or the pseudogene TRBV3-2) and TRBJ1-3; no firm D call. The CDR3 consists of 13 residues. The V end lost 4 bases, the J end lost 0 bases, and 4 bases lay between the germline ends. Germline CDR1 reads LGHDT; CDR2 reads YNNKEL (reference sequence). CDR3 amino acids: CASSPLSGNTIYF. The CDR3 DNA reads TGTGCCAGCAGCCCCCTCTCTGGAAACACCATATATTTT.

The V call is TRBV10-2, the J call TRBJ1-2, with D unclear. The CDR3 contains 13 residues. CDR1 is WSHSY and CDR2 is SAAADI in the germline V gene. The germline V and J ends were trimmed by 2 bases and 8 bases, with 12 bases remaining between them. CDR3 in amino acids: CASSEEGLRGYTF. Written as DNA, the CDR3 is TGCGCCAGCAGTGAGGAGGGCCTGAGAGGCTACACCTTC.

This clone was seen a single time. The gene calls are TRBV7-2 and TRBJ2-5; 8 bases are shared with TRBD2. This CDR3 comprises 15 residues. The V segment lost 5 bases and the J segment 5 bases; nucleotides outside the gene matches: 10. The germline gives CDR1 SGHTA, CDR2 FQGNSA. The CDR3 spells CASSLLSGGRETQYF. Here the CDR3 DNA reads TGTGCCAGCAGCCTCCTGTCGGGGGGGCGGGAGACCCAGTACTTC.